The clone carrying this TCR beta chain was seen a single time. Grouping used clinical history reported by participants in a survey and questionnaire. These data originate in a study of blood T cell repertoires in COVID-19. As for the study in general: The origin of the acute and convalescent COVID-19 samples was the United States, Italy and Spain.

TCRdb keeps only in-frame clones here, not all; method: immunoSEQ multiplex PCR. The repertoire holds some 270,000 clones, over 85% seen once, with roughly 1.8% in the top ten. CDR3 length equals 11 residues. V shed 0 bases and J shed 7 bases, with 3 bases lying between them. Germline CDR1 is DFQATT and CDR2 is SNEGSKA (reference sequence). What was sequenced was PBMCs or T cells enriched from blood (not recorded which). The receptor's source is a woman aged 55-75 years who had recovered from COVID-19. V usage is TRBV20-1 and J usage is TRBJ1-4; D not resolved. In DNA form, the CDR3 reads TGCAGTGCTAGAGACTCTGAAAAACTGTTTTTT. Translation gives CSARDSEKLFF.